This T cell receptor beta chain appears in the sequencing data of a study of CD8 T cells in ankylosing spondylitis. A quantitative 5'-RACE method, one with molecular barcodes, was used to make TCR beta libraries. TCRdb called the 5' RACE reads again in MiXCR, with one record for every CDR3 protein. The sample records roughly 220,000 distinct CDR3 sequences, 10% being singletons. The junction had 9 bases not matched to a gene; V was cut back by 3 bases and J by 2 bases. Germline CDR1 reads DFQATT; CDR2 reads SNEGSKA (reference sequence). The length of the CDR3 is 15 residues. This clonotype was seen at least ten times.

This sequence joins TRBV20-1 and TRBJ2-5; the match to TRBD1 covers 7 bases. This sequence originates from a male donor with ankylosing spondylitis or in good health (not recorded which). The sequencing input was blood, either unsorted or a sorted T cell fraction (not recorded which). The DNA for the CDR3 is TGCAGTGCTAGGCCTACAGGGGATTATCAAGAGACCCAGTACTTC. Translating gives CSARPTGDYQETQYF.